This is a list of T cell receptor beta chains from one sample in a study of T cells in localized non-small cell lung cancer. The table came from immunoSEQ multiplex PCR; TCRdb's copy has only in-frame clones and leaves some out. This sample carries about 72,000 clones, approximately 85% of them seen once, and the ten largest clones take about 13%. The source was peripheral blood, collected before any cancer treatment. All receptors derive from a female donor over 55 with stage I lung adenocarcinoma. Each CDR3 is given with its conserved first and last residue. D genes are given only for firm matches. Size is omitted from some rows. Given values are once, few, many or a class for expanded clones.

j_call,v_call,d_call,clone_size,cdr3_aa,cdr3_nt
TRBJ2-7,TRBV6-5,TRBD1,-,CASRGTGNTYEQYF,TGTGCCAGCAGAGGGACAGGGAACACCTACGAGCAGTACTTC
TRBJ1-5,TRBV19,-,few,CASSIGGLYSNQPQHF,TGTGCCAGTAGTATCGGGGGGCTCTATAGCAATCAGCCCCAGCATTTT
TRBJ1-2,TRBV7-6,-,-,CASSHPGGSGYTF,TGTGCCAGCAGCCATCCTGGAGGGTCTGGCTACACCTTC
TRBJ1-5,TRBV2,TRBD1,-,CASSGEQGSQPQHF,TGTGCCAGCAGTGGAGAACAGGGGAGTCAGCCCCAGCATTTT
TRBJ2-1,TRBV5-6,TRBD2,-,CASSLGLADSNNEQFF,TGTGCCAGCAGCTTGGGACTAGCGGACAGTAACAATGAGCAGTTCTTC
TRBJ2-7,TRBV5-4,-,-,CATTTPPGQGVYEQYF,TGTGCCACCACAACTCCTCCTGGGCAGGGTGTCTACGAGCAGTACTTC
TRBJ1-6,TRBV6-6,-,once,CASSYGQGNSPLHF,TGTGCCAGCAGTTACGGGCAGGGTAATTCACCCCTCCACTTT
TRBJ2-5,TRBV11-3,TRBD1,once,CASSPGQGAQETQYF,TGTGCCAGCAGCCCCGGACAGGGGGCCCAAGAGACCCAGTACTTC
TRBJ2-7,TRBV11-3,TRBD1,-,CASSSGTGVTPKYEQYF,TGTGCCAGCAGCTCCGGGACAGGAGTTACTCCTAAATACGAGCAGTACTTC
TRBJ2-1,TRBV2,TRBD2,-,CASSEWTSSYNEQFF,TGTGCCAGCAGTGAATGGACTAGCTCCTACAATGAGCAGTTCTTC
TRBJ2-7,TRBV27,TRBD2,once,CASSLSGKNYEQYF,TGTGCCAGCAGTTTAAGCGGGAAGAACTACGAGCAGTACTTC
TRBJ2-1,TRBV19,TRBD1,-,CASSIEGTDYNEQFF,TGTGCCAGTAGTATAGAAGGGACAGACTACAATGAGCAGTTCTTC
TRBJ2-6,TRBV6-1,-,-,CASLFSGANVLTF,TGTGCCAGTCTGTTCTCTGGGGCCAACGTCCTGACTTTC
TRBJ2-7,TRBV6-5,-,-,CASTQGPIRGEQYF,TGTGCCAGCACCCAAGGACCGATCAGGGGCGAGCAGTACTTC
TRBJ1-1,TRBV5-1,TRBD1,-,CASSLGTGGGRAEAFF,TGCGCCAGCAGCCTGGGGACAGGGGGCGGGAGGGCTGAAGCTTTCTTT
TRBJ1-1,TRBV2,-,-,CASCRRGTLRGTEAFF,TGTGCCAGCTGTAGAAGGGGCACTCTTAGGGGGACTGAAGCTTTCTTT
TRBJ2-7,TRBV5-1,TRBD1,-,CASSPGTGGEQYF,TGCGCCAGCAGCCCAGGGACAGGCGGCGAGCAGTACTTC
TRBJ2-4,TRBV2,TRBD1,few,CASSATGTVYKNIQYF,TGTGCCAGCAGTGCAACCGGGACAGTATACAAAAACATTCAGTACTTC
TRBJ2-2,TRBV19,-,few,CASSNSWAGELFF,TGTGCCAGTAGTAATTCGTGGGCCGGGGAGCTGTTTTTT
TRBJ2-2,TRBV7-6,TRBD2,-,CASSRSGLAGDRTGELFF,TGTGCCAGCAGCCGATCGGGACTAGCGGGAGATAGGACCGGGGAGCTGTTTTTT
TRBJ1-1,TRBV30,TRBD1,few,CAGRTGRVAEAFF,TGTGCCGGACGGACAGGGCGGGTGGCTGAAGCTTTCTTT
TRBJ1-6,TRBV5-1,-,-,CASSLAGTDYSPLHF,TGCGCCAGCAGCTTGGCTGGCACGGACTATTCACCCCTCCACTTT
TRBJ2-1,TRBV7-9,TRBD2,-,CASSLELAGENEQFF,TGTGCCAGCAGCTTAGAGCTAGCGGGAGAGAATGAGCAGTTCTTC
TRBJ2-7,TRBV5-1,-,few,CASSLGGGSDSEQYF,TGCGCCAGCAGCTTGGGAGGAGGGTCCGATAGCGAGCAGTACTTC
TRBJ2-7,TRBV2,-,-,CASRNRDHEQYF,TGTGCCAGCAGGAACAGGGATCACGAGCAGTACTTC
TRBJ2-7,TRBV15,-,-,CATSRDGSRGPYEQYF,TGTGCCACCAGCAGAGATGGGTCGCGGGGACCCTACGAGCAGTACTTC
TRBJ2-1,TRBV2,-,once,CASSERHEQFF,TGTGCCAGCAGTGAGAGACATGAGCAGTTCTTC
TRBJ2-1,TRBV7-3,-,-,CASSLAGLDNEQFF,TGTGCCAGCAGCTTAGCGGGATTGGACAATGAGCAGTTCTTC
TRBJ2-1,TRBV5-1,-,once,CASSLRARTPGSHLGEQFF,TGCGCCAGCAGCTTGCGGGCACGAACTCCGGGATCCCATCTGGGTGAGCAGTTCTTC
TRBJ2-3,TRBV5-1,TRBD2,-,CASSPESGRRADTQYF,TGCGCCAGCAGCCCCGAGAGCGGGAGACGGGCAGATACGCAGTATTTT
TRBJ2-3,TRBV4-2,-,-,CASSQVGGSLGDTQYF,TGTGCCAGCAGCCAAGTAGGAGGTTCCCTGGGGGATACGCAGTATTTT
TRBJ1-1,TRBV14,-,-,CASSPGGWVTEAFF,TGTGCCAGCAGCCCCGGAGGGTGGGTCACTGAAGCTTTCTTT
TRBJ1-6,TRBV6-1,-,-,CASSEAEGIFFQSYNSPLHF,TGTGCCAGCAGTGAAGCGGAAGGGATTTTTTTTCAGTCCTATAATTCACCCCTCCACTTT
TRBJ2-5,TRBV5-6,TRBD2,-,CASSLVGQAGGQETQYF,TGTGCCAGCAGCTTGGTGGGGCAAGCGGGGGGACAAGAGACCCAGTACTTC
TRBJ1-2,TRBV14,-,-,CASSQGPGGYGYTF,TGTGCCAGCAGCCAAGGGCCCGGGGGCTATGGCTACACCTTC
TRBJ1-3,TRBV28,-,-,CASSLLQGGGNTIYF,TGTGCCAGCAGTTTACTCCAGGGTGGGGGAAACACCATATATTTT
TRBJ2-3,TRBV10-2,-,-,CASSEPGAGDTQYF,TGCGCCAGCAGTGAGCCGGGGGCCGGAGATACGCAGTATTTT
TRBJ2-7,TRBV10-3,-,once,CAISEGGFEQYF,TGTGCCATCAGTGAGGGAGGATTCGAGCAGTACTTC
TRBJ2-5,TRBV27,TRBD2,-,CASSSGLAGGPRETQYF,TGTGCCAGCAGTTCGGGACTAGCGGGAGGCCCTCGCGAGACCCAGTACTTC
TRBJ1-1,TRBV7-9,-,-,CASSSAAGTEGLNTEAFF,TGTGCCAGCAGCTCAGCGGCCGGAACTGAGGGTTTGAACACTGAAGCTTTCTTT
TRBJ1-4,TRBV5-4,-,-,CASSLGHSWAGEKLFF,TGTGCCAGCAGCTTAGGCCACAGCTGGGCAGGGGAAAAACTGTTTTTT
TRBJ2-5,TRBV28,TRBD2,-,CASSFPSGRAGETQYF,TGTGCCAGCAGTTTTCCTAGCGGGAGGGCCGGGGAGACCCAGTACTTC
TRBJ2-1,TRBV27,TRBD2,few,CASSPGLAGGYEQFF,TGTGCCAGCAGTCCGGGACTAGCGGGAGGTTATGAGCAGTTCTTC
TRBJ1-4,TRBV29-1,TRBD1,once,CSAHLTGANEKLFF,TGCAGCGCCCACCTGACAGGGGCAAATGAAAAACTGTTTTTT
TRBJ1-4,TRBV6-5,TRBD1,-,CASQGALANEKLFF,TGTGCCAGCCAGGGGGCTTTGGCTAATGAAAAACTGTTTTTT
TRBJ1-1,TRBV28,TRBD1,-,CASSFSTGYKAFF,TGTGCCAGCAGTTTTTCGACAGGGTATAAAGCTTTCTTT
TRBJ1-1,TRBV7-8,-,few,CASSLGGVGSEAFF,TGTGCCAGCAGCTTGGGTGGAGTTGGAAGTGAAGCTTTCTTT
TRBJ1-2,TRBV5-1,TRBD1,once,CASRSRTGSHGYTF,TGCGCCAGCAGGTCCCGGACAGGGTCACATGGCTACACCTTC
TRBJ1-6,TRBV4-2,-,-,CASSQGITNSPLHF,TGTGCCAGCAGCCAAGGGATTACTAATTCACCCCTCCACTTT